The sequence of this T cell receptor (beta chain) was determined in a study of control samples from healthy donors and cancer patients. The germline CDR1 and CDR2 sequences are KGHDR and SFDVKD. This CDR3 has 12 amino acids. V gave up 1 base and J gave up 9 bases, with 8 bases separating them. The table came from immunoSEQ multiplex PCR; TCRdb's copy has only in-frame clones and leaves some out. The data show roughly 100,000 clones, approximately 90% seen once. The chain carries TRBV24-1 and TRBJ1-1, with unresolved D. The TCR comes from a man aged 55 to 70 with lung cancer. The sequenced material came from PBMCs. Here the CDR3 DNA reads TGTGCCACCAGTGATTTAAACAGAAAAGCTTTCTTT. It yields the protein CATSDLNRKAFF.